One sample yielded the 28 T cell receptor beta chains listed below, sequenced in a study of response to subunit inactivated influenza vaccine (dated by TCRdb to between 2017 and 2018). Library construction relied on RT-PCR. Sequencing relied on an Illumina HiSeq 2500. TCRdb reprocessed the public reads (quality trimming at Q25 with fastp, clone calling with MiXCR) and kept in-frame beta chains. Records with the same CDR3 protein are collapsed into one entry carrying the most frequent genes and DNA. Counted in this sample were 500,000 to 600,000 distinct CDR3 sequences; 10% to 15% of them appeared once. Roughly 10% of the sample rests with the top ten. The sequenced sample was PBMCs from blood, obtained on the day of vaccination. The receptors shown here come from a man in his fifties who received an inactivated influenza vaccine. Donor details come from another sample of the same person, matched by shared clones.

This clonotype was observed a few times. The chain joins TRBV11-3 to TRBJ2-1, with TRBD2 matching over 14 bases. Per the germline V gene, CDR1 is SGHNT and CDR2 is YENEEA. This CDR3 is built from 16 residues. After removal of 4 bases from V and 8 bases from J, the junction contained 7 bases not matched to a gene. The CDR3 region has the DNA TGTGCCAGCAGCTATACCGGGACTAGCGGGAGTGATGAGCAGTTCTTC. It codes for CASSYTGTSGSDEQFF.

About this clonotype itself: The junction departs from germline at one end; a sequencing error may be responsible. V and J are TRBV7-9 and TRBJ1-3, with D uncertain. This CDR3 is 14 amino acids long. Per germline, CDR1 SEHNR and CDR2 FQNEAQ (reference sequence). The CDR3, as DNA: TGTGCCAGCAGCTTAGGCTTGGCTGGAAACACCGTATATTTT. As protein: CASSLGLAGNTVYF.

This clonotype was seen only a few times. The V and J genes are TRBV20-1 and TRBJ2-3, with D perhaps TRBD1 (6 bases). V was shortened by 1 base and J by 1 base, with 9 bases between the two germline ends. This CDR3 has 14 amino acids. Germline V CDR1 and CDR2: DFQATT, SNEGSKA (reference sequence). The CDR3 region has the DNA TGCAGTGCTAGAGTGGACAGACGCACAGATACGCAGTATTTT. Translating it yields CSARVDRRTDTQYF.

This clonotype was observed at least ten times. The chain joins TRBV7-9 to TRBJ2-7, with 9 bases that match TRBD2. Germline CDR1 and CDR2: SEHNR and FQNEAQ (reference sequence). The V and J ends lost 4 bases and 2 bases, in that order; junction bases with no gene match: 3. This CDR3 comprises 14 residues. CDR3 in amino acids: CASSSSGGPYEQYF. CDR3 DNA: TGTGCCAGCAGCTCGAGCGGGGGGCCCTACGAGCAGTACTTC.

The rearrangement uses TRBV12-3 or TRBV12-4 and TRBJ2-2; D is uncertain. Trimming cost V 6 bases and J 2 bases, with 16 bases left between them. The CDR3 is made up of 16 amino acids. The chain's CDR3 is CASSWAAFGNTGELFF. The CDR3 DNA sequence: TGTGCCAGCAGCTGGGCTGCCTTTGGAAACACCGGGGAGCTGTTTTTT.

This clonotype has just a few counts. This chain joins TRBV15 and TRBJ2-3; the match to TRBD1 covers 8 bases. Germline V gene sequence: CDR1 LNHNV, CDR2 YYDKDF (reference sequence). The CDR3 runs 13 residues. J was trimmed by 5 bases and V by 4 bases; bases with no gene match: 2. CDR3 sequence reads: CATSTDRGDTQYF. CDR3 nucleotide sequence: TGTGCCACCAGCACCGACAGGGGAGATACGCAGTATTTT.

There are a few counts of this clonotype. V usage is TRBV4-1 and J usage is TRBJ2-1, with 8 bases that match TRBD2. The CDR3 is made up of 16 amino acids. The germline V gene encodes CDR1 MGHRA and CDR2 YSYEKL. The V gene end was trimmed by 2 bases and the J gene end by 3 bases; junction bases not matched to a gene: 6. The CDR3 DNA sequence: TGCGCCAGCAGCCAACTTACCGGGACTAGCTACAATGAGCAGTTCTTC. This gives the protein CASSQLTGTSYNEQFF.

The chain joins TRBV6-5 to TRBJ1-1; D call uncertain. The CDR3 extends over 14 amino acids. V was clipped by 0 bases and J by 1 base, with 6 bases between them. Germline loops: CDR1 MNHEY, CDR2 SVGAGI. CDR3 in amino acids: CASSYSSRNTEAFF. The CDR3 nucleotides read TGTGCCAGCAGTTACTCTTCCAGGAACACTGAAGCTTTCTTT.

V and J are TRBV7-9 and TRBJ2-1; D ambiguous. The CDR3 sequence is 12 residues long. The germline V gene has CDR1 SEHNR and CDR2 FQNEAQ (reference sequence). The V and J ends lost 4 bases and 8 bases respectively, with 9 bases between them. As DNA, the CDR3 is TGTGCCAGCAGCTCAACTACCCATGAGCAGTTCTTC. It yields the protein CASSSTTHEQFF.

In this sample, this clonotype turned up a few times. The chain employs TRBV6-1 and TRBJ2-7; 10 bases map to TRBD1. Losses at the gene ends were 6 bases for V and 4 bases for J; bases not matched to a gene: 6. Germline values: CDR1 MNHNS, CDR2 SASEGT. This CDR3 has 14 amino acids. CDR3 DNA sequence: TGTGCCAGCAGGGACAGGGGGGGAACATACGAGCAGTACTTC. It yields the protein CASRDRGGTYEQYF.

This clonotype was observed a few times. The gene calls are TRBV19 and TRBJ1-5; D is unclear. The CDR3 is made up of 13 amino acids. Looked up from germline, CDR1 is LNHDA and CDR2 is SQIVND (reference sequence). Trimming took off 2 bases at V and 4 bases at J, with 6 bases between the two ends. This CDR3 reads CASSIRENQPQHF. CDR3 nucleotides: TGTGCCAGTAGTATAAGGGAGAATCAGCCCCAGCATTTT. Looking up the rest from reference TRBV19 and TRBJ1-5 gives the full variable domain: DGGITQSPKYLFRKEGQNVTLSCEQNLNHDAMYWYRQDPGQGLRLIYYSQIVNDFQKGDIAEGYSVSREKKESFPLTVTSAQKNPTAFYLCASSIRENQPQHFGDGTRLSIL.

V and J are TRBV5-1 and TRBJ1-2; 10 bases line up with TRBD1. Germline V gene sequence: CDR1 SGHRS, CDR2 YFSETQ. Trimming removed 0 bases from V and 6 bases from J; junction bases left unmatched: 5. This CDR3 contains 15 residues. CDR3 amino acids: CASSLVAGQGNGYTF. The DNA for the CDR3 is TGCGCCAGCAGCTTGGTAGCGGGACAGGGGAATGGCTACACCTTC. The full variable domain, completed using reference TRBV5-1 and TRBJ1-2, is KAGVTQTPRYLIKTRGQQVTLSCSPISGHRSVSWYQQTPGQGLQFLFEYFSETQRNKGNFPGRFSGRQFSNSRSEMNVSTLELGDSALYLCASSLVAGQGNGYTFGSGTRLTVV.

This clonotype appeared many times. The gene calls are TRBV29-1 and TRBJ2-1; 12 nucleotides line up with TRBD1. The CDR3 covers 15 residues. The trim removed 3 bases at V and 7 bases at J, leaving 7 bases unmatched. The germline V gene has CDR1 SQVTM and CDR2 ANQGSEA. In nucleotides, the CDR3 is TGCAGCGTTGAGTTCGGGACAGGGGGCTTAAATGAGCAGTTCTTC. It is translated as CSVEFGTGGLNEQFF.

The table lists this clonotype with many counts. J is TRBJ1-2 and V is TRBV6-5; 7 nucleotides line up with TRBD1. Per the germline V gene, CDR1 is MNHEY and CDR2 is SVGAGI. Trimming took 6 bases from V and 3 from J; bases not matched to a gene: 7. The length of the CDR3 is 14 residues. In DNA, the CDR3 is TGTGCCAGCAGCTACACCCAGGGGGACTATGGCTACACCTTC. Its protein product is CASSYTQGDYGYTF.

This clonotype was observed a handful of times. The V gene is TRBV5-1, the J gene TRBJ2-1; 14 nucleotides align to TRBD2. V trimming: 0 bases; J trimming: 0 bases; junction bases outside the gene matches: 8. In germline, CDR1 is SGHRS, CDR2 YFSETQ. The CDR3 runs 20 residues. DNA for the CDR3: TGCGCCAGCAGCTTGGTTGGACTAGCGGGAGGAGGGGGCTCCTACAATGAGCAGTTCTTC. This translates into CASSLVGLAGGGGSYNEQFF.

This clonotype came up many times. The V call is TRBV5-1, the J call TRBJ2-3; either TRBD1 or TRBD2 may fit D (5 bases each). The CDR3 is 16 amino acids. V lost 0 bases to trimming and J lost 3 bases, with 14 bases between them. The germline gives CDR1 SGHRS, CDR2 YFSETQ. The CDR3 DNA follows: TGCGCCAGCAGCTTGGTGGGGACGGGTGTGACAGATACGCAGTATTTT. Translated: CASSLVGTGVTDTQYF.

V gene TRBV4-3 combines with J gene TRBJ2-2, with 9 bases fitting TRBD2. The trim removed 1 base at V and 4 bases at J, leaving 4 bases unmatched. From germline, CDR1 is LGHNA and CDR2 YSLEER. This CDR3 region has 16 residues. The CDR3 DNA reads TGCGCCAGCAGCCAAGGATTGCGGGGGGGCACCGGGGAGCTGTTTTTT. Translated: CASSQGLRGGTGELFF.

This clonotype showed up just a few times. V is TRBV12-3 or TRBV12-4 and J is TRBJ2-7; 8 bases match TRBD1. The CDR3 loop spans 13 amino acids. The ends lost 7 bases at V and 2 bases at J; junction bases unmatched: 4. The DNA of the CDR3 is TGTGCCAGCAAGAGCAGGGGGCCCTACGAGCAGTACTTC. Residues: CASKSRGPYEQYF.

The chain couples TRBV10-3 to TRBJ1-1; possibly TRBD1 for D (6 bases). Trimming cost V 8 bases and J 3 bases, with 22 bases left between them. The CDR3 is 16 residues long. Germline CDR1 and CDR2: ENHRY and SYGVKD. CDR3 in amino acids: CAILSRTGREHTEAFF. In DNA, the CDR3 is TGTGCCATCCTCTCGAGAACAGGGAGAGAGCACACTGAAGCTTTCTTT.

This clonotype was counted only a few times. The chain carries TRBV4-1 and TRBJ2-1; 10 bases map to TRBD2. The germline CDR1 and CDR2 sequences are MGHRA and YSYEKL. J gave up 3 bases and V 3 bases, and 20 bases lay outside the gene matches. The CDR3 extends over 21 amino acids. CDR3 in DNA: TGCGCCAGCAGCCACCATCTTACCGGGACTAGCGCCCTAAATGACTACAATGAGCAGTTCTTC. Its protein product is CASSHHLTGTSALNDYNEQFF.

This clonotype showed up many times. J is TRBJ1-5 and V is TRBV6-1; weak D call: TRBD1 (6 bases). The V end lost 6 bases, the J end lost 9 bases, and 15 bases lay between the germline ends. In germline, CDR1 is MNHNS, CDR2 SASEGT. The CDR3 spans 13 residues. This chain's CDR3 is CASRRTVLGPQHF. The DNA for the CDR3 is TGTGCCAGCAGACGGACAGTCTTGGGGCCCCAGCATTTT.

The chain combines TRBV20-1 with TRBJ2-7, with 10 bases fitting TRBD2. The V and J ends lost 1 base and 6 bases, in that order; junction bases with no gene match: 6. The CDR3 spans 14 residues. Germline CDR1 DFQATT, CDR2 SNEGSKA (reference sequence). CDR3 nucleotides: TGCAGTGCTAGAGTCGGTAGCGGGAGGCTCGAGCAGTACTTC. Translated, it gives CSARVGSGRLEQYF.

This clonotype was observed a few times. The chain employs TRBV3-1 and TRBJ1-5; D gene uncertain. V lost 4 bases, J lost 7 bases, and 14 bases lay in between. This CDR3 spans 14 amino acids. Germline-derived CDR1 and CDR2 are LGHDT and YNNKEL (reference sequence). CDR3: CASSPQIARQPQHF. CDR3 sequence (DNA): TGTGCCAGCAGCCCCCAGATCGCGAGGCAGCCCCAGCATTTT.

This clonotype was detected ten times or more. V usage is TRBV12-3 or TRBV12-4 and J usage is TRBJ2-2, with D perhaps matching TRBD1 (6 bases). Deletions cut 3 bases from V and 4 bases from J, with 12 bases between. CDR3 length: 15 residues. The CDR3 spells CASSFRGRITGELFF. The CDR3 region has the DNA TGTGCCAGCAGTTTCAGGGGCAGGATCACCGGGGAGCTGTTTTTT.

This chain uses TRBV5-1 with TRBJ2-7; D might be TRBD1 or TRBD2, each matching 5 bases. Per the germline V gene, CDR1 is SGHRS and CDR2 is YFSETQ. The CDR3 sequence is 13 residues long. Trimming pared 4 bases from V and 3 bases from J, leaving 11 bases between. The CDR3 DNA is TGCGCCAGCAGCGATTCGAGGGGCTACGAGCAGTACTTC. Amino acid sequence: CASSDSRGYEQYF.

This clonotype has a handful of counts. This chain connects TRBV4-1 to TRBJ1-1, with 7 bases matching TRBD1. Trimming at V came to 5 bases and at J to 4 bases, leaving 10 bases not matched to a gene. The CDR3 is made up of 15 amino acids. Looked up from germline, CDR1 is MGHRA and CDR2 is YSYEKL. CDR3 sequence reads: CASSSPQAGGTEAFF. The DNA of the CDR3 is TGCGCCAGCAGCAGCCCTCAGGCAGGGGGCACTGAAGCTTTCTTT.

This chain uses TRBV12-3 or TRBV12-4 with TRBJ1-1; 10 bases are a match to TRBD1. J lost 8 bases, V lost 6 bases, and 3 bases had no gene match. The CDR3 runs to 12 residues. The CDR3 is CASRPGQGEAFF. In DNA, the CDR3 is TGTGCCAGCAGACCGGGACAGGGGGAAGCTTTCTTT.

This clonotype was seen only a few times. The chain links TRBV4-2 to TRBJ2-5, with 7 bases matching TRBD2. The junction had 3 bases not matched to a gene; V was cut back by 0 bases and J by 5 bases. Germline CDR1 is LGHNA and CDR2 is YNFKEQ. This CDR3 region has 14 residues. The CDR3 reads CASSQEPSGETQYF. In DNA form, the CDR3 reads TGTGCCAGCAGCCAAGAGCCTAGCGGTGAGACCCAGTACTTC.